This T cell receptor beta chain was found in a study of tissue T cells after allogeneic stem cell transplantation. Regarding the study as a whole: Anatomically similar tissues had similar TCR repertoires within each patient. Blood and spleen captured only part of the tissue TCR repertoire. Motif-based clustering found tissue-specific repertoire signatures shared across patients, though few clones were shared.

With respect to this clone: The target antigen is unknown. Any gene name here is a mouse gene name. The read stops 1 residue short of the end of the CDR3; the missing end is completed from the germline J gene.

Germline V lookup: CDR1 NSQYPW, CDR2 LRSPGD (reference sequence). The CDR3 length is 13 residues. V was clipped by 3 bases and J by 1 base, with 5 bases between them. Libraries were prepared by immunoSEQ multiplex PCR; TCRdb keeps only in-frame clonotypes and omits some of them. This table holds thousands of clones, roughly a third found once. Indicated time point: mouse harvest day 14 after allogeneic transplant. Tail vein injection delivered 10^7 T-cell-depleted bone marrow cells and 10^6 splenic CD5+ T cells. B6 (H2b) cells into BALB/c (H2d) mice; tissues taken at day 7 or 14. Sequences were obtained from skin. This chain links TRBV1 with TRBJ2-4; D could derive from TRBD1 or TRBD2 (5 bases each). The origin of this receptor is a female BALB/c mouse given C57BL/6 T cells with graft-versus-host disease after an allogeneic hematopoietic cell transplant. CDR3 protein: CTCSAGGQNTLYF. CDR3 DNA (partial): TGCACCTGCAGTGCGGGGGGTCAAAACACCTTGTAC. The full variable domain, with the rest looked up from reference TRBV1 and TRBJ2-4, is VTLLEQNPRWRLVPRGQAVNLRCILKNSQYPWMSWYQQDLQKQLQWLFTLRSPGDKEVKSLPGADYLATRVTDTELRLQVANMSQGRTLYCTCSAGGQNTLYFGAGTRLSVL.